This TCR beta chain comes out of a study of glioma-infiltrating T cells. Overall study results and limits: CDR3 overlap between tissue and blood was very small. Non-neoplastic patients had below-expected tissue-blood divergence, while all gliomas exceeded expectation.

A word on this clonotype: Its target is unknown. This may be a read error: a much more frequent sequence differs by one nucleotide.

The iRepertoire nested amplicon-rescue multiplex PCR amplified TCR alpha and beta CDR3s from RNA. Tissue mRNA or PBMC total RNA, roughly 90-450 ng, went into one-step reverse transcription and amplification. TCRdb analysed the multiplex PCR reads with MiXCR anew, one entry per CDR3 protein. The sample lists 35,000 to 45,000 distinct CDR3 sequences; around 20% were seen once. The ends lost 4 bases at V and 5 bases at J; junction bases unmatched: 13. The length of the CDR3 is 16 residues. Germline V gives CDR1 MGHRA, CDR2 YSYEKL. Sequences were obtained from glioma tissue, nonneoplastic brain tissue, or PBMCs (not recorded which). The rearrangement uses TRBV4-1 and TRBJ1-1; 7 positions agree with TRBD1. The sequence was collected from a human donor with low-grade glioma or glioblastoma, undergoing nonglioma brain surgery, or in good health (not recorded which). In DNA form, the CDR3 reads TGCGCCAGCAGCCGACCCTCGGCAGGGGGAAATACTGAAGCTTTCTTT. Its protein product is CASSRPSAGGNTEAFF.